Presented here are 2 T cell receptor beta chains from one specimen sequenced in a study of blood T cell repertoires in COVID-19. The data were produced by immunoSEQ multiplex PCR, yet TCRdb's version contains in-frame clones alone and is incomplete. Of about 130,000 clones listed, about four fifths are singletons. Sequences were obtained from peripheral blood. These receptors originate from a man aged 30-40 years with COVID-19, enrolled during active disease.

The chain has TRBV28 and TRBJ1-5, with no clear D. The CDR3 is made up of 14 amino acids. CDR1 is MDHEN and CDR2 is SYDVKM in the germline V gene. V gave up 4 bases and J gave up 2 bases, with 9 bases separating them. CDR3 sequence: CASSSDWGNQPQHF. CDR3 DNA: TGTGCCAGCAGTTCTGACTGGGGCAATCAGCCCCAGCATTTT.

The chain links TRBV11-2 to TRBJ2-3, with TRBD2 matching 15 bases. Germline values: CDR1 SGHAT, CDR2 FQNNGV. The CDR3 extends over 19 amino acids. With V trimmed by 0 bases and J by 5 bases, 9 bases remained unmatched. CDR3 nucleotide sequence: TGTGCCAGCAGCTTAGATAGCGGACTAGCGGGAGGGCCGGGAGATACGCAGTATTTT. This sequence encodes CASSLDSGLAGGPGDTQYF. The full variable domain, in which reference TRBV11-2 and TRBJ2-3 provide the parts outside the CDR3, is EAGVAQSPRYKIIEKRQSVAFWCNPISGHATLYWYQQILGQGPKLLIQFQNNGVVDDSQLPKDRFSAERLKGVDSTLKIQPAKLEDSAVYLCASSLDSGLAGGPGDTQYFGPGTRLTVL.